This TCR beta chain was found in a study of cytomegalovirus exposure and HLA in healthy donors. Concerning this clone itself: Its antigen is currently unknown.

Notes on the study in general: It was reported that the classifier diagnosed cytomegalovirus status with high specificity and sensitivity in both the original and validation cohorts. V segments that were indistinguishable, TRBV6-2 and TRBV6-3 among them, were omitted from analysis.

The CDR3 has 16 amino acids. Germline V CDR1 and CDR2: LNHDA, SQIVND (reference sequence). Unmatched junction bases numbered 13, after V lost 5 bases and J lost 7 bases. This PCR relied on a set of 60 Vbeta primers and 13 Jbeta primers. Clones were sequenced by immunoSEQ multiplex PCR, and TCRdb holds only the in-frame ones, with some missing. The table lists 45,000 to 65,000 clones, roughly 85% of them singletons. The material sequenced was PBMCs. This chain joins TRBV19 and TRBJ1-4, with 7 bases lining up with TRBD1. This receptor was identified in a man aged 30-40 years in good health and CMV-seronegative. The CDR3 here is CASSPQPTGIVEKLFF. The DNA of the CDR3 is TGTGCCAGTAGTCCCCAACCGACAGGGATTGTTGAAAAACTGTTTTTT.